This T cell receptor (beta chain) was recorded in a study of cytomegalovirus exposure and HLA in healthy donors. Study-wide results and caveats: Most TCR sequences were seen very rarely across donors, but some public TCRs occurred in many. Fewer N-insertions (relative to the approximately 700-donor mean) were reportedly seen in an Asian-associated ancestry cluster in a later analysis. The study labeled 150 or so TCR beta chains cytomegalovirus-associated.

Germline CDR1 reads SGHAT; CDR2 reads FQNNGV. V was shortened by 0 bases and J by 6 bases, with 6 bases between the two germline ends. There are 12 residues in the CDR3. This clone was seen only a few times. Its matching antigen is unknown. Other DNA sequences in the same sample also yield this CDR3. It was with 60 Vbeta and 13 Jbeta primers that the PCR ran. Clones were read by immunoSEQ multiplex PCR, and TCRdb kept only the in-frame ones, dropping some. The data hold some 270,000 clones, with 75% to 85% observed a single time. This receptor was identified in a girl aged 2-10 years in good health and CMV-seronegative. Sequences were obtained from PBMCs. The rearrangement links TRBV11-2 to TRBJ2-7; D remains ambiguous. The CDR3 sequence is CASSLDRGEQYF. CDR3 in DNA: TGTGCCAGCAGCTTAGATCGAGGCGAGCAGTACTTC.